The 18 T cell receptor beta chains below come from one sample, sequenced in a study of T cells in Graves' hyperthyroidism and ophthalmopathy. The investigators amplified TCR beta CDR3 regions from RNA transcripts. The study used the HTBI primer set for a first-round RT-PCR of the TCR CDR3. TCRdb reprocessed the multiplex PCR reads via MiXCR and lists one record per CDR3 protein. Here the sample spans about 210,000 distinct CDR3 sequences, approximately 17% being singletons. Sample: blood. Receptors originate from a man in his fifties or sixties with Graves' hyperthyroidism.

This clonotype was picked up many times. The chain uses TRBV7-9 and TRBJ2-1; TRBD2 agrees at 9 bases. Germline loops: CDR1 SEHNR, CDR2 FQNEAQ (reference sequence). With V trimmed by 3 bases and J by 6 bases, 3 bases remained unmatched. CDR3 length equals 14 residues. As DNA, the CDR3 is TGTGCCAGCAGCTTCGGGACTAGCTCCAATGAGCAGTTCTTC. Translation gives CASSFGTSSNEQFF.

V and J are TRBV15 and TRBJ2-2, with a possible D match to TRBD2 (7 bases). Trimming stripped 3 bases from V and 3 bases from J, with 14 bases between. Germline CDR1 and CDR2: LNHNV and YYDKDF (reference sequence). This CDR3 contains 16 residues. CDR3 sequence: CATSRGRGADTGELFF. Here the CDR3 DNA reads TGTGCCACCAGCAGGGGCCGGGGGGCCGACACCGGGGAGCTGTTTTTT.

This clonotype was picked up many times. This rearrangement joins TRBV7-2 to TRBJ2-7; weak D call: TRBD1 (6 bases). Trimming cost V 7 bases and J 4 bases, with 17 bases left between them. This CDR3 is 14 amino acids long. The germline V gene has CDR1 SGHTA and CDR2 FQGNSA. The CDR3 region is CASTVQGSDYEQYF. In DNA form, the CDR3 reads TGTGCCAGCACCGTACAGGGTAGTGATTACGAGCAGTACTTC.

This clonotype was observed many times. J is TRBJ1-1 and V is TRBV3-1; D uncertain. Trimming stripped 1 base from V and 8 bases from J, with 11 bases between. The length of the CDR3 is 13 residues. CDR1 and CDR2 from the germline V gene are LGHDT and YNNKEL (reference sequence). CDR3 amino acids: CASSQGNGLEAFF. Here the CDR3 DNA reads TGTGCCAGCAGCCAAGGAAATGGGCTCGAAGCTTTCTTT.

This clonotype was seen repeatedly, ten times or more. V and J are TRBV3-1 and TRBJ2-1; D may be TRBD2 (5 bases). The CDR3 covers 17 residues. Trimming removed 4 bases from V and 4 bases from J, with 20 bases in between. From germline, CDR1 is LGHDT and CDR2 YNNKEL (reference sequence). CDR3 in amino acids: CASSPKLAAEKYNEQFF. CDR3 DNA sequence: TGTGCCAGCAGCCCGAAGCTCGCAGCGGAGAAGTACAATGAGCAGTTCTTC.

This clonotype was detected a few times. The J gene is TRBJ1-2, the V gene TRBV20-1; 8 nucleotides line up with TRBD1. The CDR3 has 12 residues. Per the germline V gene, CDR1 is DFQATT and CDR2 is SNEGSKA (reference sequence). V lost 7 bases, J lost 5 bases, and 6 bases stayed unmatched. CDR3 nucleotide sequence: TGCAGTGGTGGACAGGGTCGGTATGGCTACACCTTC. Amino acid sequence: CSGGQGRYGYTF.

This clonotype was recorded at least ten times. The rearrangement joins TRBV18 to TRBJ1-2; D unresolved. CDR3 length: 11 amino acids. CDR1 is KGHSH, CDR2 LQKENI, per germline. V gave up 6 bases and J gave up 1 base, with 3 bases separating them. The CDR3 reads CASSLNYGYTF. CDR3 DNA: TGTGCCAGCTCGCTTAACTATGGCTACACCTTC.

This clonotype was detected a few times. Possible read error: a much larger clone is one base away. The V gene is TRBV2, the J gene TRBJ2-1, with 7 positions matching TRBD2. The CDR3 spans 14 residues. The germline gives CDR1 SNHLY, CDR2 FYNNEI. In DNA, the CDR3 is TGTGCCAGCAGTGAACAAGGCGGGAGCAATGAGCAGCTCTTC. Its protein product is CASSEQGGSNEQLF.

This clonotype was observed a few times. The J gene is TRBJ2-3, the V gene TRBV5-4, with D perhaps assigned TRBD1 or TRBD2 (5 bases each). Germline values: CDR1 SGHNT, CDR2 YYREEE (reference sequence). The length of the CDR3 is 13 residues. Trimming removed 3 bases from V and 6 bases from J, with 11 bases in between. The CDR3 is CASSSRGVDTQYF. Written as DNA, the CDR3 is TGTGCCAGCAGCTCCCGAGGGGTGGATACGCAGTATTTT.

V usage is TRBV5-1 and J usage is TRBJ2-1, with a tentative D call TRBD2 (6 bases). The V end lost 3 bases, the J end lost 7 bases, and 17 bases lay between the germline ends. The CDR3 contains 15 residues. Germline-derived CDR1 and CDR2 are SGHRS and YFSETQ. The CDR3 reads CASSWSGGRLNEQFF. In DNA, the CDR3 is TGCGCCAGCAGCTGGTCCGGGGGACGGTTAAATGAGCAGTTCTTC. Supplemented by reference TRBV5-1 and TRBJ2-1, the full variable domain reads KAGVTQTPRYLIKTRGQQVTLSCSPISGHRSVSWYQQTPGQGLQFLFEYFSETQRNKGNFPGRFSGRQFSNSRSEMNVSTLELGDSALYLCASSWSGGRLNEQFFGPGTRLTVL.

This clonotype came up many times. CDR3 DNA: TGTGCCTGGATGGGTGGGATGGGGAGGTCTGTTACTGAAGCTTTCTTT. This codes for CAWMGGMGRSVTEAFF. The genes are TRBV30 and TRBJ1-1; D unclear. Germline CDR1 and CDR2: GTSNPN and SVGIG (reference sequence). Trimming shortened V by 4 bases and J by 5 bases, and 23 bases separated the two germline ends. The CDR3 extends over 16 amino acids.

This clonotype was seen only a few times. V and J are TRBV14 and TRBJ1-1; D gene uncertain. Germline CDR1 reads SGHDN; CDR2 reads FVKESK. Trimming took 2 bases from V and 0 from J, leaving 19 bases between them. This CDR3 has 18 residues. The CDR3 region has the DNA TGTGCCAGCAGCCAACTCCTCATAAGGGTGTCCGTGAACACTGAAGCTTTCTTT. This translates into CASSQLLIRVSVNTEAFF.

This clonotype was counted many times. The V call is TRBV7-9, the J call TRBJ2-1; D perhaps matches TRBD2 (6 bases). V lost 4 bases and J lost 7, with 14 bases in between. There are 14 residues in the CDR3. Per the germline V gene, CDR1 is SEHNR and CDR2 is FQNEAQ (reference sequence). The CDR3 loop reads CASSYTGLTNEQFF. Here the CDR3 DNA reads TGTGCCAGCAGCTATACGGGACTCACTAATGAGCAGTTCTTC.

This clonotype was picked up many times. CDR3 residues: CASSYWDRGENQPQHF. The CDR3 bases are TGTGCCAGCAGTTACTGGGACAGGGGCGAAAATCAGCCCCAGCATTTT. V gene TRBV6-5 combines with J gene TRBJ1-5; 10 bases line up with TRBD1. The CDR3 sequence is 16 residues long. Germline V lookup: CDR1 MNHEY, CDR2 SVGAGI. J gave up 4 bases and V 1 base, and 4 bases lay outside the gene matches.

As regards this clonotype: A much larger clone differs from this one at a single base, so this may be a read error. The V gene is TRBV12-3 or TRBV12-4, the J gene TRBJ2-7; TRBD1 might be the D (6 bases). The CDR3 totals 14 residues. The CDR3: CASSLGGRMYGQYF. CDR3 DNA: TGTGCCAGCAGTTTAGGGGGGCGGATGTACGGGCAGTACTTC.

The genes are TRBV5-1 and TRBJ2-7; D perhaps matches TRBD2 (5 bases). Germline V CDR1 and CDR2: SGHRS, YFSETQ. Trimming cost V 7 bases and J 0 bases, with 17 bases left between them. This CDR3 is 15 amino acids long. CDR3 region: CASGLLGVGSYEQYF. DNA of the CDR3: TGCGCCAGCGGTCTTTTGGGAGTGGGCTCCTACGAGCAGTACTTC.

The chain recombines TRBV28 with TRBJ2-2; D tentatively fits TRBD1 or TRBD2 (5 bases each). Germline V gene lookup returns CDR1 MDHEN and CDR2 SYDVKM. The CDR3 length is 15 residues. Trimming shortened V by 6 bases and J by 2 bases, and 13 bases separated the two germline ends. The CDR3 loop is CASRRTGLNTGELFF. The DNA for the CDR3 is TGTGCCAGCAGGCGAACAGGACTTAACACCGGGGAGCTGTTTTTT.

A few counts support this clonotype. The rearrangement uses TRBV2 and TRBJ2-1, with D perhaps TRBD1 (5 bases). The CDR3 is made up of 11 amino acids. Looked up from germline, CDR1 is SNHLY and CDR2 is FYNNEI. The V and J ends lost 10 bases and 7 bases respectively, with 11 bases between them. This CDR3 is CATTGYNEQFF. The CDR3 region has the DNA TGTGCCACCACAGGTTATAATGAGCAGTTCTTC.